Shown below are 17 T cell receptor beta chains from a single sample sequenced in a study of blood T cell repertoires in COVID-19. Profiled with immunoSEQ multiplex PCR; TCRdb holds only in-frame clones, not every one. In the table there are 65,000 to 75,000 clones, 80% to 90% of which are singletons. Sequencing input: peripheral blood. The source of these receptors is a man older than 75 with acute or convalescent COVID-19.

The chain combines TRBV5-4 with TRBJ2-7; TRBD1 aligns across 11 bases. Looked up from germline, CDR1 is SGHNT and CDR2 is YYREEE (reference sequence). The V and J ends lost 6 bases and 3 bases, in that order; junction bases with no gene match: 5. CDR3 length: 14 residues. The CDR3 DNA is TGTGCCAGCACCGAGGACAGGGGGCTCTACGAGCAGTACTTC. This sequence encodes CASTEDRGLYEQYF.

The J gene is TRBJ2-5, the V gene TRBV12-1; TRBD2 reflects the table's D call only, with no check against the DNA. TRBV12-1 is marked as a pseudogene. CDR3 length equals 12 residues. CDR3 amino acids: CASSFERETQYF. In DNA form, the CDR3 reads TGTGCCAGCAGCTTTGAGAGGGAGACCCAGTACTTC.

The table lists this clone with a count of one. V gene TRBV18 combines with J gene TRBJ2-3, with 8 bases aligning to TRBD1. CDR1 and CDR2 from the germline V gene are KGHSH and LQKENI. The CDR3 is 16 amino acids. J gave up 3 bases and V 2 bases, and 7 bases lay outside the gene matches. This CDR3 is CASSPGSQGATDTQYF. The CDR3 DNA reads TGTGCCAGCTCACCAGGGTCGCAGGGGGCGACAGATACGCAGTATTTT.

This clone was recorded only once. The rearrangement uses TRBV7-2 and TRBJ1-5; 8 bases line up with TRBD1. CDR1 SGHTA and CDR2 FQGNSA come from the germline V gene. The CDR3 consists of 15 residues. V dropped 2 bases and J dropped 1; count of bases not matched to a gene: 1. For the CDR3, the DNA is TGTGCCAGCAGCTTAACAGGGGGAAGCAATCAGCCCCAGCATTTT. This encodes CASSLTGGSNQPQHF. Variable domain in full (rest from reference TRBV7-2 and TRBJ1-5): GAGVSQSPSNKVTEKGKDVELRCDPISGHTALYWYRQSLGQGLEFLIYFQGNSAPDKSGLPSDRFSAERTGGSVSTLTIQRTQQEDSAVYLCASSLTGGSNQPQHFGDGTRLSIL.

This chain connects TRBV7-8 to TRBJ2-7, with a weak D call TRBD2 (7 bases). Trimming removed 5 bases from V and 3 bases from J, with 17 bases in between. The germline V gene encodes CDR1 SGHVS and CDR2 FQNEAQ. The CDR3 is 15 residues long. CDR3 in amino acids: CASSHGGGGDYEQYF. Here the CDR3 DNA reads TGTGCCAGCAGCCATGGGGGAGGGGGAGACTACGAGCAGTACTTC.

V usage is TRBV9 and J usage is TRBJ2-1; D is possibly TRBD1 (5 bases). V was trimmed by 4 bases and J by 0 bases, leaving 17 bases between them. The CDR3 consists of 17 residues. CDR1 and CDR2 from the germline V gene are SGDLS and YYNGEE. The CDR3: CASSYPPGASSYNEQFF. CDR3 nucleotides: TGTGCCAGCAGCTACCCACCTGGGGCGAGCTCCTACAATGAGCAGTTCTTC.

The chain carries TRBV7-2 and TRBJ2-1; 12 bases map to TRBD2. Trimming took 5 bases from V and 5 from J; bases not matched to a gene: 4. The germline gives CDR1 SGHTA, CDR2 FQGNSA. The CDR3 totals 15 residues. CDR3 nucleotide sequence: TGTGCCAGCAGCGCAGGACTAGCGGGGCACAATGAGCAGTTCTTC. Its protein product is CASSAGLAGHNEQFF.

The chain carries TRBV29-1 and TRBJ2-6, with a tentative D call TRBD1 (5 bases). Germline CDR1 SQVTM, CDR2 ANQGSEA. The CDR3 is made up of 16 amino acids. With 8 bases removed from V and 0 bases from J, the gap between germline ends came to 17 bases. The CDR3 DNA reads TGCAGCATCCGGCAGGACACTAACTCTGGGGCCAACGTCCTGACTTTC. It specifies CSIRQDTNSGANVLTF.

This clone appeared a few times. The J gene is TRBJ2-5, the V gene TRBV27, with 11 bases fitting TRBD2. The germline gives CDR1 MNHEY, CDR2 SMNVEV (reference sequence). V dropped 7 bases and J dropped 5; count of bases not matched to a gene: 12. The CDR3 runs 16 residues. For the CDR3, the DNA is TGTGCCAGCAATCTTATAGCGGGAGGGCCATGGGAGACCCAGTACTTC. Translating it yields CASNLIAGGPWETQYF.

In DNA form, the CDR3 reads TGTGCCAGCCTTGACCAGGGGGCTCAAGCTTTCTTT. Protein product: CASLDQGAQAFF. The V gene is TRBV2, the J gene TRBJ1-1; 8 nucleotides align to TRBD1. V shed 8 bases, J shed 9 bases, and the junction held 8 bases outside the gene matches. The CDR3 runs 12 residues. In germline, CDR1 is SNHLY, CDR2 FYNNEI.

The chain links TRBV6-1 to TRBJ2-3; 8 positions agree with TRBD1. Losses at the gene ends were 3 bases for V and 4 bases for J; bases not matched to a gene: 6. Germline CDR1 is MNHNS and CDR2 is SASEGT. This CDR3 region has 15 residues. The CDR3 DNA reads TGTGCCAGCAGTGAGAGACAGGGGCGGCCAGATACGCAGTATTTT. Translation: CASSERQGRPDTQYF.

DNA for the CDR3: TGTGCCAGCCTGATTCAGGGGGGAACCTACGAGCAGTACTTC. As protein: CASLIQGGTYEQYF. J is TRBJ2-7 and V is TRBV28; D is perhaps TRBD1 (7 bases). Germline V gene data show CDR1 as MDHEN and CDR2 as SYDVKM. Trimming removed 8 bases from V and 2 bases from J, with 16 bases in between. The CDR3 loop spans 14 amino acids.

This chain connects TRBV9 to TRBJ2-7; D not certain. CDR3 size: 13 residues. V was clipped by 2 bases and J by 6 bases, with 12 bases between them. In germline, CDR1 is SGDLS, CDR2 YYNGEE. The DNA of the CDR3 is TGTGCCAGCAGCGTTTTCGGGTTTGGCGAGCAGTACTTC. Translated: CASSVFGFGEQYF. Full variable domain (rest looked up from reference TRBV9 and TRBJ2-7): DSGVTQTPKHLITATGQRVTLRCSPRSGDLSVYWYQQSLDQGLQFLIQYYNGEERAKGNILERFSAQQFPDLHSELNLSSLELGDSALYFCASSVFGFGEQYFGPGTRLTVT.

This clone was seen once. The chain is built from TRBV18 and TRBJ1-3; TRBD1 aligns across 7 bases. V was pared by 0 bases and J by 7 bases, with 3 bases of the junction left unmatched. This CDR3 spans 14 amino acids. Germline CDR1 KGHSH, CDR2 LQKENI. CDR3 region: CASSPPTGKNTIYF. The CDR3 bases are TGTGCCAGCTCACCACCGACAGGGAAGAACACCATATATTTT. The variable domain in full, with the rest retrieved from reference TRBV18 and TRBJ1-3, is NAGVMQNPRHLVRRRGQEARLRCSPMKGHSHVYWYRQLPEEGLKFMVYLQKENIIDESGMPKERFSAEFPKEGPSILRIQQVVRGDSAAYFCASSPPTGKNTIYFGEGSWLTVV.

The chain employs TRBV7-2 and TRBJ2-7; TRBD2 matches at 9 bases. V was clipped by 1 base and J by 3 bases; unmatched bases: 4. Looked up from germline, CDR1 is SGHTA and CDR2 is FQGNSA. The CDR3 covers 15 residues. The CDR3 nucleotides read TGTGCCAGCAGCTTAGTCGCTAGCGGGATCTACGAGCAGTACTTC. This gives the protein CASSLVASGIYEQYF. The full variable domain, completed using reference TRBV7-2 and TRBJ2-7, is GAGVSQSPSNKVTEKGKDVELRCDPISGHTALYWYRQSLGQGLEFLIYFQGNSAPDKSGLPSDRFSAERTGGSVSTLTIQRTQQEDSAVYLCASSLVASGIYEQYFGPGTRLTVT.

The chain carries TRBV2 and TRBJ2-3; 11 bases fit TRBD1. The J segment lost 7 bases and the V segment lost 6 bases, leaving 12 bases of the junction unmatched. The length of the CDR3 is 16 residues. In germline, CDR1 is SNHLY, CDR2 FYNNEI. The CDR3 loop is CASSLTRGQGANTQYF. The DNA for the CDR3 is TGTGCCAGCAGCCTCACCCGCGGACAGGGGGCAAATACGCAGTATTTT. Based on the CDR3 plus reference TRBV2 and TRBJ2-3, the full variable domain is EPEVTQTPSHQVTQMGQEVILRCVPISNHLYFYWYRQILGQKVEFLVSFYNNEISEKSEIFDDQFSVERPDGSNFTLKIRSTKLEDSAMYFCASSLTRGQGANTQYFGPGTRLTVL.

V usage is TRBV6-6 and J usage is TRBJ1-4; 9 nucleotides match TRBD1. The CDR3 is 14 residues long. Looked up from germline, CDR1 is MNHNY and CDR2 is SVGAGI (reference sequence). Trimming cost V 6 bases and J 5 bases; bases outside gene matches: 4. The CDR3 DNA follows: TGTGCCAGCAGGAGGACAGGGGAGAATGAAAAACTGTTTTTT. Translated: CASRRTGENEKLFF.